These 26 T cell receptor beta chains were all obtained from the same sample, sequenced in a study of shared clonotypes between healthy human individuals. TCRdb's copy holds only in-frame clones and misses some; the assay was immunoSEQ multiplex PCR. The table includes about 2.4 million clones, roughly 93% detected once. Material: naive CD4+ T cells from PBMCs. Noted subset: CD45RA+ positively selected. The receptors shown here come from a man aged 18 to 30 in good health. Some clones in this sample may be carry-over from other donors' samples.

The chain couples TRBV7-3 to TRBJ2-5; the D gene is possibly TRBD1 (5 bases). Germline values: CDR1 SGHTA, CDR2 FQGTGA. Trimming left V 0 bases short and J 3 bases short, with 11 bases between. The CDR3 is made up of 15 amino acids. CDR3 sequence (DNA): TGTGCCAGCAGCTTAACGTTGGCAGGGAAAGAGACCCAGTACTTC. It is translated as CASSLTLAGKETQYF.

CDR3: CASSARDTANTEAFF. The CDR3 DNA follows: TGTGCCAGCAGCGCCCGGGACACTGCGAACACTGAAGCTTTCTTT. The chain recombines TRBV7-8 with TRBJ1-1; TRBD1 might be the D (6 bases). V was shortened by 5 bases and J by 1 base, with 14 bases between the two germline ends. CDR1 and CDR2 from the germline V gene are SGHVS and FQNEAQ. The CDR3 is 15 amino acids.

This rearrangement joins TRBV28 to TRBJ2-3; 7 bases align to TRBD1. Germline V CDR1 and CDR2: MDHEN, SYDVKM. This CDR3 has 14 amino acids. V shed 3 bases, J shed 4 bases, and the junction held 4 bases outside the gene matches. The CDR3 coding sequence is TGTGCCAGCAGTTTCCGACAGGGTGCAGATACGCAGTATTTT. It specifies CASSFRQGADTQYF.

This chain joins TRBV19 and TRBJ1-1, with D possibly being TRBD1 (5 bases). This CDR3 is 15 amino acids long. CDR1 and CDR2 from the germline V gene are LNHDA and SQIVND (reference sequence). V lost 4 bases, J lost 4 bases, and 16 bases lay in between. The CDR3 nucleotides are TGTGCCAGTAGTACGGATGGGGCATCAGGCACTGAAGCTTTCTTT. Translation gives CASSTDGASGTEAFF.

This clone was observed a single time. J is TRBJ2-2 and V is TRBV10-3; 9 positions agree with TRBD2. CDR1 is ENHRY, CDR2 SYGVKD, per germline. V dropped 0 bases and J dropped 4; count of bases not matched to a gene: 9. The CDR3 length is 18 residues. This CDR3 is CAISESGSGSLATGELFF. The CDR3 coding sequence is TGTGCCATCAGTGAGTCAGGTAGCGGGAGTCTCGCCACCGGGGAGCTGTTTTTT.

The gene calls are TRBV10-2 and TRBJ2-1; D ambiguous. Germline V gene sequence: CDR1 WSHSY, CDR2 SAAADI. The V end lost 3 bases, the J end lost 6 bases, and 18 bases lay between the germline ends. This CDR3 region has 16 residues. CDR3 in DNA: TGCGCCAGCAGTGATGATCGACGTAGGCTTTCCAATGAGCAGTTCTTC. Translating gives CASSDDRRRLSNEQFF.

The CDR3 coding sequence is TGTGCCAGCTCACCCTTCGAGAACACTGAAGCTTTCTTT. Encoded protein: CASSPFENTEAFF. This sequence joins TRBV18 and TRBJ1-1; D is unresolved. V was cut by 3 bases and J by 1 base, with 6 bases left in between. Germline V lookup: CDR1 KGHSH, CDR2 LQKENI. The CDR3 extends over 13 amino acids.

The chain is built from TRBV2 and TRBJ2-3, with TRBD2 matching 8 bases. With V trimmed by 6 bases and J by 1 base, 15 bases remained unmatched. Germline V lookup: CDR1 SNHLY, CDR2 FYNNEI. CDR3 size: 18 residues. The CDR3 reads CASSRGQNPLAGTDTQYF. The DNA for the CDR3 is TGTGCCAGCAGCCGTGGACAGAACCCACTAGCGGGCACAGATACGCAGTATTTT.

The V and J genes are TRBV5-4 and TRBJ1-4, with D possibly TRBD1 on 5 matching bases. With 0 bases removed from V and 7 bases from J, the gap between germline ends came to 16 bases. This CDR3 is built from 16 residues. CDR1 and CDR2 from the germline V gene are SGHNT and YYREEE (reference sequence). The DNA of the CDR3 is TGTGCCAGCAGCTTGGGATCGGGGCCGGGTGGTGAAAAACTGTTTTTT. It specifies CASSLGSGPGGEKLFF.

The chain uses TRBV2 and TRBJ2-2; TRBD1 aligns across 7 bases. With V trimmed by 2 bases and J by 2 bases, 8 bases remained unmatched. CDR1 and CDR2 from the germline V gene are SNHLY and FYNNEI. The CDR3 has 17 amino acids. DNA of the CDR3: TGTGCCAGCAGTGAACGGCCCGGACAGGCCAACACCGGGGAGCTGTTTTTT. As protein: CASSERPGQANTGELFF.

The V and J genes are TRBV18 and TRBJ2-3; TRBD1 agrees at 7 bases. CDR3 length: 16 residues. The V segment lost 3 bases and the J segment 2 bases; nucleotides outside the gene matches: 8. Germline V gives CDR1 KGHSH, CDR2 LQKENI. The CDR3, as DNA: TGTGCCAGCTCACCTTTTGACAGGGATTACACAGATACGCAGTATTTT. Its protein is CASSPFDRDYTDTQYF.

V gene TRBV9 combines with J gene TRBJ2-7, with 9 positions matching TRBD1. The J segment lost 2 bases and the V segment lost 3 bases, leaving 6 bases of the junction unmatched. From germline, CDR1 is SGDLS and CDR2 YYNGEE. The CDR3 extends over 15 amino acids. The CDR3 DNA is TGTGCCAGCAGCGCCCACGACAGGGGGGCCTACGAGCAGTACTTC. The encoded protein is CASSAHDRGAYEQYF.

This clone was counted between two and nine times. The V call is TRBV28, the J call TRBJ1-2, with D maybe TRBD1 (6 bases). V lost 1 base, J lost 4 bases, and 13 bases lay in between. Per germline, CDR1 MDHEN and CDR2 SYDVKM. The CDR3 loop spans 15 amino acids. CDR3 DNA: TGTGCCAGCAGTTTATATCCCAACAGGGCCTATGGCTACACCTTC. Its translation: CASSLYPNRAYGYTF.

V gene TRBV6-1 combines with J gene TRBJ2-7, with 8 bases matching TRBD2. CDR1 is MNHNS, CDR2 SASEGT, per germline. Trimming took 6 bases from V and 8 from J; bases not matched to a gene: 9. The CDR3 contains 13 residues. CDR3: CASSQRETPQQYF. The CDR3 nucleotides read TGTGCCAGCAGCCAGCGGGAGACCCCGCAGCAGTACTTC.

The V call is TRBV5-5, the J call TRBJ1-4; D might be TRBD1 (5 bases). V lost 2 bases and J lost 3, with 11 bases in between. The CDR3 runs 15 residues. Germline CDR1 and CDR2: SGHKS and YYEKEE (reference sequence). The CDR3 sequence is CASSFAGPPNEKLFF. CDR3 coding DNA: TGTGCCAGCAGCTTCGCGGGACCCCCTAATGAAAAACTGTTTTTT.

This chain connects TRBV14 to TRBJ2-2; 8 bases line up with TRBD1. The length of the CDR3 is 15 residues. V was pared by 4 bases and J by 6 bases, with 7 bases of the junction left unmatched. Per germline, CDR1 SGHDN and CDR2 FVKESK. The CDR3 reads CASSLQQGVAGELFF. The DNA of the CDR3 is TGTGCCAGCAGCCTCCAACAGGGGGTGGCCGGGGAGCTGTTTTTT.

This clone showed up just once. This sequence joins TRBV11-2 and TRBJ2-1, with 7 bases identical to TRBD2. The CDR3 contains 16 residues. V lost 0 bases, J lost 4 bases, and 6 bases stayed unmatched. The V gene's germline CDR1 is SGHAT and CDR2 FQNNGV. The CDR3 bases are TGTGCCAGCAGCTTAGACCTTGCTAGCGGATACAATGAGCAGTTCTTC. This encodes CASSLDLASGYNEQFF.

The genes are TRBV6-6 and TRBJ2-7; D may be TRBD2 (6 bases). From germline, CDR1 is MNHNY and CDR2 SVGAGI (reference sequence). This CDR3 comprises 11 residues. The germline V and J ends were trimmed by 4 bases and 6 bases, with 7 bases remaining between them. CDR3 nucleotide sequence: TGTGCCAGCAGTTGGGGAGGCGAGCAGTACTTC. Its protein product is CASSWGGEQYF.

The sample holds one count of this clone. The chain links TRBV29-1 to TRBJ2-5, with TRBD2 matching over 11 bases. CDR1 and CDR2 (germline): SQVTM, ANQGSEA. J was trimmed by 1 base and V by 5 bases; bases with no gene match: 9. The CDR3 spans 16 residues. CDR3 sequence (DNA): TGCAGCGTTAAGACCCAACTAGCGGGAGTCCAAGAGACCCAGTACTTC. The encoded protein is CSVKTQLAGVQETQYF.

The CDR3 DNA sequence: TGTGCCAGCAGTAAAGGACTAGCGGGAGAACAGTTGAAGACCCAGTACTTC. Protein product: CASSKGLAGEQLKTQYF. The chain joins TRBV2 to TRBJ2-5; 13 bases agree with TRBD2. Germline V gene sequence: CDR1 SNHLY, CDR2 FYNNEI. The CDR3 has 17 residues. V dropped 5 bases and J dropped 6; count of bases not matched to a gene: 12.

This chain uses TRBV11-1 with TRBJ2-5; D is unresolved. Between the trimmed V and J ends, which lost 5 bases and 5 bases, there was a span of 12 bases. CDR3 length: 13 residues. Germline V gives CDR1 SGHAT, CDR2 FQDESV (reference sequence). The CDR3: CASSPGPLETQYF. The DNA for the CDR3 is TGTGCCAGCAGCCCTGGGCCCCTGGAGACCCAGTACTTC.

The CDR3 spells CASPGNTIYF. The CDR3 nucleotides read TGTGCCAGCCCCGGAAACACCATATATTTT. The chain employs TRBV27 and TRBJ1-3; no reliable D call. Germline V lookup: CDR1 MNHEY, CDR2 SMNVEV (reference sequence). The CDR3 is 10 amino acids. Trimming left V 8 bases short and J 4 bases short, with 3 bases between.

The rearrangement joins TRBV7-3 to TRBJ2-7, with 11 bases matching TRBD1. CDR1 and CDR2 (germline): SGHTA, FQGTGA. V shed 4 bases and J 4 bases; nucleotides not matched to a gene: 3. The CDR3 totals 14 residues. CDR3 amino acids: CASSWDRGEYEQYF. CDR3 coding DNA: TGTGCCAGCAGCTGGGACAGGGGGGAATACGAGCAGTACTTC.

The J gene is TRBJ2-2, the V gene TRBV27; 10 bases line up with TRBD2. The CDR3 is 17 amino acids. With 3 bases clipped from V and 7 bases from J, the junction kept 11 bases outside the gene matches. Germline V lookup: CDR1 MNHEY, CDR2 SMNVEV (reference sequence). The CDR3 region is CASSFSRVAGGGGELFF. CDR3 in DNA: TGTGCCAGCAGTTTCTCAAGGGTAGCGGGAGGAGGCGGGGAGCTGTTTTTT.

In its sample, this clone was seen once. The chain couples TRBV5-1 to TRBJ2-1, with D perhaps matching TRBD1 (6 bases). Trimming shortened V by 3 bases and J by 6 bases, and 16 bases separated the two germline ends. CDR3 size: 15 residues. Germline V lookup: CDR1 SGHRS, CDR2 YFSETQ. The DNA of the CDR3 is TGCGCCAGCAGCTCACAGGGTGGGCCGTTCAATGAGCAGTTCTTC. It translates to CASSSQGGPFNEQFF.

This chain's CDR3 is CSVGEVRDPTTIYF. Written as DNA, the CDR3 is TGCAGCGTTGGAGAGGTCAGGGACCCTACCACCATATATTTT. This chain links TRBV29-1 with TRBJ1-3; tentatively, D is TRBD1 (5 bases). The CDR3 consists of 14 residues. With 4 bases removed from V and 9 bases from J, the gap between germline ends came to 19 bases. In germline, CDR1 is SQVTM, CDR2 ANQGSEA.